A selection of T cell receptor beta chains follows, all from one sample in a study of blood T cell repertoires in COVID-19. Repertoires were generated with immunoSEQ multiplex PCR, while TCRdb's copy carries only in-frame clones and drops some. The sample holds over 350,000 clones; 86% are singletons and the top ten take more than 1.4%. Sequenced sample: peripheral blood. Every receptor here comes from a woman aged 25 to 39 with active or convalescent COVID-19. Both conserved end residues are part of each CDR3. The D gene is left open where the match is weak. Some rows have no size entry. The others give once, few or many, or a class for an expanded clone.

clone size	D gene	J gene	V gene	CDR3 protein	CDR3 DNA
.	.	TRBJ1-5	TRBV4-1	CASSLSGAPNYQPQHF	TGCGCCAGCAGCCTATCAGGGGCCCCTAATTATCAGCCCCAGCATTTT
few	.	TRBJ2-6	TRBV4-1	CASSQDSGAGANVLTF	TGCGCCAGCAGCCAAGATTCGGGGGCTGGGGCCAACGTCCTGACTTTC
.	TRBD1	TRBJ2-2	TRBV7-9	CASSPGGTGAPGELFF	TGTGCCAGCAGCCCCGGCGGGACAGGGGCCCCCGGGGAGCTGTTTTTT
.	TRBD1	TRBJ1-2	TRBV5-1	CASSLGTGNGYTF	TGCGCCAGCAGCTTGGGGACAGGGAACGGCTACACCTTC
.	TRBD1	TRBJ2-5	TRBV6-5	CASSSIGTVITETQYF	TGTGCCAGCAGTTCCATTGGGACAGTTATTACAGAGACCCAGTACTTC
.	.	TRBJ1-1	TRBV19	CASSIRGEAFF	TGTGCCAGTAGTATCAGGGGTGAAGCTTTCTTT
.	.	TRBJ1-2	TRBV19	CASSHRQPPNYGYTF	TGTGCCAGTAGTCACCGACAGCCCCCTAACTATGGCTACACCTTC
.	.	TRBJ2-7	TRBV5-1	CASSLIGGREQYF	TGCGCCAGCAGCTTGATCGGGGGAAGGGAGCAGTACTTC
few	.	TRBJ1-4	TRBV4-1	CASSPTIQGFEKLFF	TGCGCCAGCAGCCCAACGATCCAGGGTTTCGAAAAACTGTTTTTT
.	.	TRBJ2-7	TRBV3-1/TRBV3-2	CASSPEMDTYEQYF	TGTGCCAGCAGCCCTGAGATGGACACCTACGAGCAGTACTTC
.	.	TRBJ1-2	TRBV7-9	CASNIFAAAADGYTF	TGTGCCAGCAACATATTCGCGGCAGCGGCTGATGGCTACACCTTC
.	TRBD1	TRBJ1-4	TRBV29-1	CSARTGDEKLFF	TGCAGCGCCAGGACAGGGGATGAAAAACTGTTTTTT
.	TRBD1	TRBJ2-7	TRBV6-4	CASSQATGGAYEQYF	TGTGCCAGCAGCCAGGCAACAGGGGGTGCCTACGAGCAGTACTTC
.	.	TRBJ2-2	TRBV11-2	CASSPPSRSTGELFF	TGTGCCAGCAGCCCCCCGTCCCGTTCCACCGGGGAGCTGTTTTTT